Given below is one T cell receptor beta chain in context. The data belong to a study of T cells in Graves' hyperthyroidism and ophthalmopathy. Looked up from germline, CDR1 is LNHDA and CDR2 is SQIVND (reference sequence). J was trimmed by 1 base and V by 4 bases; bases with no gene match: 9. CDR3 length: 17 amino acids. Using RNA transcripts as the source, TCR beta CDR3 regions were amplified. First-round RT-PCR targeting the TCR CDR3 was performed with the HTBI primer set. TCRdb itself ran the multiplex PCR reads through MiXCR, one entry per CDR3 protein. The sample records fewer than 550,000 distinct CDR3 sequences, roughly a quarter being singletons.

The sequenced sample consisted of blood. The chain combines TRBV19 with TRBJ2-7, with 11 bases that match TRBD1. This clonotype was obtained from a woman younger than 45 with Graves' ophthalmopathy. In DNA form, the CDR3 reads TGTGCCAGTAGTACCGGGACAGGGGGGGGACGTTCCTACGAGCAGTACTTC. Amino acid sequence: CASSTGTGGGRSYEQYF.